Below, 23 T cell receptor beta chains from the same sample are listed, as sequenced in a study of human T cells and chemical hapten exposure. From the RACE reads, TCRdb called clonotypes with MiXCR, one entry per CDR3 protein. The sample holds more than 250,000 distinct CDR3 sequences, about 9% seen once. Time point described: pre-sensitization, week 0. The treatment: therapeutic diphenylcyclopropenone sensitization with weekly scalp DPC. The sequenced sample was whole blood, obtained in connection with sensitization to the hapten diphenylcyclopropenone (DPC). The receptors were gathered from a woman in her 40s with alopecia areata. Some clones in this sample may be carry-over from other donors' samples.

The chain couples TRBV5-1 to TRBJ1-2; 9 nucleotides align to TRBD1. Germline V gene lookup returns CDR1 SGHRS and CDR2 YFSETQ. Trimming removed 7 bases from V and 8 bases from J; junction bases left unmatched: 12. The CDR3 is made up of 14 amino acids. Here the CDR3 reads CASALSGQGTGYTF. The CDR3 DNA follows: TGCGCCAGCGCTCTCTCGGGACAGGGTACCGGCTACACCTTC. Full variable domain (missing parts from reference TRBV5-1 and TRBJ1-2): KAGVTQTPRYLIKTRGQQVTLSCSPISGHRSVSWYQQTPGQGLQFLFEYFSETQRNKGNFPGRFSGRQFSNSRSEMNVSTLELGDSALYLCASALSGQGTGYTFGSGTRLTVV.

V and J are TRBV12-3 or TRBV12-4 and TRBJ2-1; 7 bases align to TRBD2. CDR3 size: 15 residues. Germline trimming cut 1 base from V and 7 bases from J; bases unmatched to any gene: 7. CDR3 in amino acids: CASSLGGGLFNEQFF. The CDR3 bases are TGTGCCAGCAGTTTAGGGGGGGGTCTCTTTAATGAGCAGTTCTTC.

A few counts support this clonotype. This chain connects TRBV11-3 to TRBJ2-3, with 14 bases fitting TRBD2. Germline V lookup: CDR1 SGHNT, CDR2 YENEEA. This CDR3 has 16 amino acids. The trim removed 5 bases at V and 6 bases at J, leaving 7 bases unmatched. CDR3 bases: TGTGCCAGCAGCCCACGACTAGCGGGAGGGCTGGATACGCAGTATTTT. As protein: CASSPRLAGGLDTQYF.

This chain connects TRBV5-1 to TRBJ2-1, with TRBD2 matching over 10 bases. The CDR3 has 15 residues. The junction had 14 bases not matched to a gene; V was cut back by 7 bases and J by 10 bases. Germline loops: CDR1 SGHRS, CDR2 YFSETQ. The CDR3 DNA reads TGCGCCAGCGTGAAAGGACTAGCGGATTACGGCGAGCAGTTCTTC. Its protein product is CASVKGLADYGEQFF.

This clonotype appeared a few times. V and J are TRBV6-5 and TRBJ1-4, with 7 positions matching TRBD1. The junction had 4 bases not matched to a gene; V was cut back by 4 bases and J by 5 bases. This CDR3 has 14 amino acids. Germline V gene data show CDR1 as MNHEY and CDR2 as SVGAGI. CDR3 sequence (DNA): TGTGCCAGCAGTTTACAGGGGAGAAATGAAAAACTGTTTTTT. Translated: CASSLQGRNEKLFF.

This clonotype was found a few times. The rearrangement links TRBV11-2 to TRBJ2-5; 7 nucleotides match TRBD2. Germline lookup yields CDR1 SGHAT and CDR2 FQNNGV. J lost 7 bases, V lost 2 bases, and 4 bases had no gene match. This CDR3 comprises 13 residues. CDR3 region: CASSLMGGRTQYF. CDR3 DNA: TGTGCCAGCAGCTTAATGGGCGGGAGGACCCAGTACTTC. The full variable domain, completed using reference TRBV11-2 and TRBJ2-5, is EAGVAQSPRYKIIEKRQSVAFWCNPISGHATLYWYQQILGQGPKLLIQFQNNGVVDDSQLPKDRFSAERLKGVDSTLKIQPAKLEDSAVYLCASSLMGGRTQYFGPGTRLLVL.

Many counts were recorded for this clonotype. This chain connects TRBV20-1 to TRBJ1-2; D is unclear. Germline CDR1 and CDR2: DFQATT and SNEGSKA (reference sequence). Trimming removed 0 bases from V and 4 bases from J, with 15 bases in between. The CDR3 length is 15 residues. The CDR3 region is CSARDPRGGSYGYTF. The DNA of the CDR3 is TGCAGTGCTAGAGATCCCCGTGGAGGGAGCTATGGCTACACCTTC.

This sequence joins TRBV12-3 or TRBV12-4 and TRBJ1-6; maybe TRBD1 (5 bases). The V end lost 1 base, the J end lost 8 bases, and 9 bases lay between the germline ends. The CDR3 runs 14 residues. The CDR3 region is CASSLGGVDSPLHF. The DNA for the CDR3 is TGTGCCAGCAGTTTAGGAGGGGTTGATTCACCCCTCCACTTT.

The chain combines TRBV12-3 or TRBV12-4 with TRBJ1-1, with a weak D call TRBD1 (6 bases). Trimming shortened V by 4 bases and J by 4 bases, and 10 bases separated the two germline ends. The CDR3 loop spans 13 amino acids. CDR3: CASSSTGLTEAFF. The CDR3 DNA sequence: TGTGCCAGCAGTTCGACAGGTCTCACTGAAGCTTTCTTT.

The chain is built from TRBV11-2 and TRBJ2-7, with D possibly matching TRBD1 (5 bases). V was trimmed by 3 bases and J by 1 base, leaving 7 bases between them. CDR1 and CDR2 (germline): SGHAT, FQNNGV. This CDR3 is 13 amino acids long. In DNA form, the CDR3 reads TGTGCCAGCAGCTTCCAGGGTTCCTACGAGCAGTACTTC. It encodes CASSFQGSYEQYF.

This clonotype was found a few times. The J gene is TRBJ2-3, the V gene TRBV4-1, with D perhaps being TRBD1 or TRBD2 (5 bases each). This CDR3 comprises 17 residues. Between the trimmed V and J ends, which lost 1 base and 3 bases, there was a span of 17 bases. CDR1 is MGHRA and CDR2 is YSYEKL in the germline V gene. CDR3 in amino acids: CASSQARDVRATDTQYF. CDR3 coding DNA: TGCGCCAGCAGCCAAGCTCGGGACGTCAGGGCAACAGATACGCAGTATTTT.

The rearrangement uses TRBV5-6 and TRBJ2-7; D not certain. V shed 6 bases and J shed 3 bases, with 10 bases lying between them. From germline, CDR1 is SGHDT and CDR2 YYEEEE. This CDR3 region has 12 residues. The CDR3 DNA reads TGTGCCAGCACCACCGTCGACTACGAGCAGTACTTC. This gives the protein CASTTVDYEQYF.

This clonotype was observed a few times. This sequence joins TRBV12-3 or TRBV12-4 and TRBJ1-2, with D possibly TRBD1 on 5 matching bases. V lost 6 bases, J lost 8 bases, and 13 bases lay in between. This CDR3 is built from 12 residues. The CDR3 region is CASSTRVGGYTF. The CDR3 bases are TGTGCCAGCAGCACCAGGGTTGGCGGCTACACCTTC.

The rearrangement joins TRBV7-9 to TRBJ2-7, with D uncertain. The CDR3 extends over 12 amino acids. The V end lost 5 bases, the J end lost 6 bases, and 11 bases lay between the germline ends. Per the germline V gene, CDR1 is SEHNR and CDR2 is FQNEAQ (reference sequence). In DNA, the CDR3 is TGTGCCAGCAGCGCCGGCCAAGGCGAGCAGTACTTC. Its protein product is CASSAGQGEQYF.

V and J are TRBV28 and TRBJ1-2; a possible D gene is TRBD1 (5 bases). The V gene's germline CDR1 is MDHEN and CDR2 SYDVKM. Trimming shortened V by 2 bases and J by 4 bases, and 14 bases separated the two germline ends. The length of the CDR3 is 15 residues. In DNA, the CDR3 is TGTGCCAGCAGTTTAGCGGCGGCGGGGCCCTATGGCTACACCTTC. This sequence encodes CASSLAAAGPYGYTF.

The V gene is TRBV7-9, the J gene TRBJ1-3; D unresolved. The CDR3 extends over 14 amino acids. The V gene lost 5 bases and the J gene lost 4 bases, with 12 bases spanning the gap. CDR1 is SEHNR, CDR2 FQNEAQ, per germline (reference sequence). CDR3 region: CASSPMAGGNTIYF. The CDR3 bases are TGTGCCAGCAGCCCCATGGCGGGAGGAAACACCATATATTTT.

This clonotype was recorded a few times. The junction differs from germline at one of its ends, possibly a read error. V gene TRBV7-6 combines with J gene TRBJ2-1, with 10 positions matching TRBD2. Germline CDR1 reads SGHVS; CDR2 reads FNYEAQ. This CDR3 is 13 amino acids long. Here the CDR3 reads CASSLAGEDEQFF. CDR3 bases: TGTGCCAGCAGCCTAGCGGGAGAGGATGAGCAGTTCTTC. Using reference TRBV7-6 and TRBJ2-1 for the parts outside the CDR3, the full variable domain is GAGVSQSPRYKVTKRGQDVALRCDPISGHVSLYWYRQALGQGPEFLTYFNYEAQQDKSGLPNDRFSAERPEGSISTLTIQRTEQRDSAMYRCASSLAGEDEQFFGPGTRLTVL.

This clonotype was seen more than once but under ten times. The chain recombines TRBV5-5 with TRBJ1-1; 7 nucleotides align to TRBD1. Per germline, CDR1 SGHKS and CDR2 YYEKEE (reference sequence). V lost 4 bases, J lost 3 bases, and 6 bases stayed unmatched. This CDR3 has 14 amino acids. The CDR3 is CASSGGGWDTEAFF. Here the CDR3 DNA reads TGTGCCAGCAGCGGAGGGGGCTGGGACACTGAAGCTTTCTTT.

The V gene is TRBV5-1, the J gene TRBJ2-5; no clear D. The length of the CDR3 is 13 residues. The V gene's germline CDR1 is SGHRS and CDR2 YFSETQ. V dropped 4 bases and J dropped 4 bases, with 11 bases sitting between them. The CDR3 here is CASSNGPGETQYF. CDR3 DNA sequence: TGCGCCAGCAGCAACGGGCCGGGAGAGACCCAGTACTTC.

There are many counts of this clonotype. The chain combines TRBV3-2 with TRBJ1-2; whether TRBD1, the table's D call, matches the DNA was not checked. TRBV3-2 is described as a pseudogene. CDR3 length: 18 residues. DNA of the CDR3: TGTGCCAGCAGCCATGCGGACAGGGGGCCGTTCCCTTACTATGGCTACACCTTC. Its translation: CASSHADRGPFPYYGYTF.

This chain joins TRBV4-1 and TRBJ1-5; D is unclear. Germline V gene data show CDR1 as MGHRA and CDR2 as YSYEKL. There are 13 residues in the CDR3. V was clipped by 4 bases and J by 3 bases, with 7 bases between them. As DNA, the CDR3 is TGCGCCAGCAGCCGGGCCTACAATCAGCCCCAGCATTTT. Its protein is CASSRAYNQPQHF.

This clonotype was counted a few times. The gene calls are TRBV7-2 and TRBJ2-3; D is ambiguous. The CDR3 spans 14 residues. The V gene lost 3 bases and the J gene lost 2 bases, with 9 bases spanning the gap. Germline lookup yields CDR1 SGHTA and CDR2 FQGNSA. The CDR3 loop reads CASSFQQLTDTQYF. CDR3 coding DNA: TGTGCCAGCAGCTTTCAACAGCTCACAGATACGCAGTATTTT.

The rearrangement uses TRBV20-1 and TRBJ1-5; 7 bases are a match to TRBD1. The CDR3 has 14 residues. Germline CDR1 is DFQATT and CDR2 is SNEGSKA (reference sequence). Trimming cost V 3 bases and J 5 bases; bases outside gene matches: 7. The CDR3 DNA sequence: TGCAGTGCTAGCCCCGACAGGGAGGATCAGCCCCAGCATTTT. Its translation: CSASPDREDQPQHF.